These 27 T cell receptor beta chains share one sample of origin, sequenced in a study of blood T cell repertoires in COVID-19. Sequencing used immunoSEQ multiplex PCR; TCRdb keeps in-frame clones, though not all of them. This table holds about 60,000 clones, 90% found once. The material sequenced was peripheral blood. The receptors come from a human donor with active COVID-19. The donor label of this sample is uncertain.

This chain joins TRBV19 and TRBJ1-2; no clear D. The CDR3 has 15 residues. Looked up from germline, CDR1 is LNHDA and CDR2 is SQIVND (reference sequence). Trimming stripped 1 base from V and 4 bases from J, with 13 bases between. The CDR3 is CASSIGQAGGYGYTF. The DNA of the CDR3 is TGTGCCAGTAGTATAGGCCAGGCGGGCGGCTATGGCTACACCTTC.

The CDR3 loop reads CASSLSNPGSQPQHF. DNA of the CDR3: TGTGCCAGCAGTTTATCCAATCCCGGGAGTCAGCCCCAGCATTTT. The V and J genes are TRBV28 and TRBJ1-5; D unclear. Deletions cut 1 base from V and 6 bases from J, with 13 bases between. The germline CDR1 and CDR2 sequences are MDHEN and SYDVKM. This CDR3 is 15 amino acids long.

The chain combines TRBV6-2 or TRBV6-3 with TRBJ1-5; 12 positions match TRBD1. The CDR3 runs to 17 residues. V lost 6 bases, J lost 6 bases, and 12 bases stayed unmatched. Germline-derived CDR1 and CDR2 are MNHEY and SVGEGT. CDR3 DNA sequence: TGTGCCAGCAGCGGACGGCCGGGACAGGGGGCCAGTCAGCCCCAGCATTTT. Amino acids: CASSGRPGQGASQPQHF.

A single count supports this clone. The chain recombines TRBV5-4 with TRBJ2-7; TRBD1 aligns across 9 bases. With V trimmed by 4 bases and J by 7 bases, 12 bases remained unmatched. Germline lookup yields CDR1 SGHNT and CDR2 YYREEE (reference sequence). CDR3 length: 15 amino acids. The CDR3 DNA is TGTGCCAGCAGCCCAGGACAGGGGCGTCCTGGGGAGCAGTACTTC. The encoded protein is CASSPGQGRPGEQYF.

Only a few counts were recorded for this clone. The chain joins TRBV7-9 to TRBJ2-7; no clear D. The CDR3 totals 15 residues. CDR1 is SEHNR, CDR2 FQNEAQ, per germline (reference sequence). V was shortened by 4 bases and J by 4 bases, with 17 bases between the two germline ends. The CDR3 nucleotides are TGTGCCAGCAGCTCACCTAGGCACGAGAGGTACGAGCAGTACTTC. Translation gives CASSSPRHERYEQYF.

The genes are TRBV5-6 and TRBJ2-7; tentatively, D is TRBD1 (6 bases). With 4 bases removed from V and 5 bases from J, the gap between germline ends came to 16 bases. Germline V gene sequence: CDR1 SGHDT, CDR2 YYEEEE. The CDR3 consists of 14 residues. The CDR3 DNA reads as TGTGCCAGCAGCCTCCCCACAGGGAGCCACGAGCAGTACTTC. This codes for CASSLPTGSHEQYF.

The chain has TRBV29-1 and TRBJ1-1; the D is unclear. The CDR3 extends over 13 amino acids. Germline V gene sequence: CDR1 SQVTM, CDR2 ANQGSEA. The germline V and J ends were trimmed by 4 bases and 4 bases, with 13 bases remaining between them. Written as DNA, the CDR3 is TGCAGCGTTGTGGGGAGGGTGAGCACTGAAGCTTTCTTT. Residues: CSVVGRVSTEAFF.

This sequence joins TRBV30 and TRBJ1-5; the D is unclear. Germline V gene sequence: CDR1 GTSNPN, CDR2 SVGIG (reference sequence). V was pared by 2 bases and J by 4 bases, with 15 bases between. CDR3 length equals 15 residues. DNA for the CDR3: TGTGCCTGGAGTCGTTCCTCCGGCGGTAATCAGCCCCAGCATTTT. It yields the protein CAWSRSSGGNQPQHF.

DNA of the CDR3: TGTGCCAGCAGCTCCCACCTGACAGGCTCCTACGAGCAGTACTTC. Amino acids: CASSSHLTGSYEQYF. The V gene is TRBV7-2, the J gene TRBJ2-7, with D possibly TRBD1 on 6 matching bases. V lost 4 bases and J 0 bases, leaving 13 bases between the germline ends. The CDR3 is made up of 15 amino acids. Germline V lookup: CDR1 SGHTA, CDR2 FQGNSA.

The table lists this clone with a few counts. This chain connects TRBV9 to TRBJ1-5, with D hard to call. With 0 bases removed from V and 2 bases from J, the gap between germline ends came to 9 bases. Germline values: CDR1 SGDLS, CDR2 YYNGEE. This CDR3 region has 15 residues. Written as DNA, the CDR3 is TGTGCCAGCAGCGTAGCTGGGAGTGGCAATCAGCCCCAGCATTTT. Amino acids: CASSVAGSGNQPQHF.

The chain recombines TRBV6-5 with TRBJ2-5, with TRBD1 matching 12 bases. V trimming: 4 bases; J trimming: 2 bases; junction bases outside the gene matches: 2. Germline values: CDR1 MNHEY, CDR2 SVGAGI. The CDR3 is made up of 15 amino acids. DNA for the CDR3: TGTGCCAGCAGTTGGGGACAGGGGGCTCAAGAGACCCAGTACTTC. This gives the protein CASSWGQGAQETQYF.

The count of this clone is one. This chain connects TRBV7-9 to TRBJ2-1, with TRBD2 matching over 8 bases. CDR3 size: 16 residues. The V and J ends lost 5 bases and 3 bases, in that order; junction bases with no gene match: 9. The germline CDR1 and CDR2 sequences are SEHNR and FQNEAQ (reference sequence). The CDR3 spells CASSGSDGTSYNEQFF. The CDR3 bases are TGTGCCAGCAGCGGGTCCGACGGGACTAGCTACAATGAGCAGTTCTTC.

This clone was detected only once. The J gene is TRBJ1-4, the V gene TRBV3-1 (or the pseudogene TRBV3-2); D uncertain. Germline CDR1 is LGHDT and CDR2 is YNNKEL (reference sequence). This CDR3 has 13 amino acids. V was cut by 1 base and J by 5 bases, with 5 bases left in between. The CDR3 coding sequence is TGTGCCAGCAGCCAAGTGGGCAATGAAAAACTGTTTTTT. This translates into CASSQVGNEKLFF.

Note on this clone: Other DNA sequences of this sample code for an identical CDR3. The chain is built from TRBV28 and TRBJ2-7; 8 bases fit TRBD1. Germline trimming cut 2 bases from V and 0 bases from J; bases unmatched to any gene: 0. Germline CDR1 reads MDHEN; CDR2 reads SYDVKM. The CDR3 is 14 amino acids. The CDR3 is CASSLTGGSYEQYF. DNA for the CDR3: TGTGCCAGCAGTTTAACAGGGGGCTCCTACGAGCAGTACTTC.

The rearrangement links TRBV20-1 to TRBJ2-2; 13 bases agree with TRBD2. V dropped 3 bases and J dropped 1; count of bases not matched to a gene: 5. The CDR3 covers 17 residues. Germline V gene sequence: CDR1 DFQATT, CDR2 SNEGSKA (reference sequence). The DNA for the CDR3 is TGCAGTGCTAGTAGACTAGCGGGGGGCGAGAACACCGGGGAGCTGTTTTTT. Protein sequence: CSASRLAGGENTGELFF.

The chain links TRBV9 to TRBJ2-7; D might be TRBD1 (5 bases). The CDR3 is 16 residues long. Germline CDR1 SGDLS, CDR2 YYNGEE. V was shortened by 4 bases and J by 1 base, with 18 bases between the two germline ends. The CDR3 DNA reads TGTGCCAGCAGCCCACACCTGACCGGACAATCCTACGAGCAGTACTTC. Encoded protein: CASSPHLTGQSYEQYF.

CDR3 sequence: CASSLYIGQGGPNTEAFF. CDR3 DNA: TGTGCCAGCAGTTTATATATCGGACAGGGAGGACCTAACACTGAAGCTTTCTTT. V is TRBV27 and J is TRBJ1-1; 8 bases are shared with TRBD1. J gave up 2 bases and V 1 base, and 12 bases lay outside the gene matches. CDR1 and CDR2 from the germline V gene are MNHEY and SMNVEV (reference sequence). The CDR3 covers 18 residues.

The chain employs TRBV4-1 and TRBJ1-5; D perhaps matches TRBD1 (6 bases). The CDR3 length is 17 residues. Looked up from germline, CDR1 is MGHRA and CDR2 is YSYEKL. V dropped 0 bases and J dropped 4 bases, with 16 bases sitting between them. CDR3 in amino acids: CASSQEGSTGQNQPQHF. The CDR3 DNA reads TGCGCCAGCAGCCAAGAGGGATCGACAGGCCAGAATCAGCCCCAGCATTTT.

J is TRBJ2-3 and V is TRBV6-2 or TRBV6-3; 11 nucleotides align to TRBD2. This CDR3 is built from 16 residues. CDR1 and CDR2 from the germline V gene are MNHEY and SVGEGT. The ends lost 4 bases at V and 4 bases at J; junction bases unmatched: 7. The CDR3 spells CASSSLAGGPPDTQYF. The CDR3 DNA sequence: TGTGCCAGCAGTTCTTTAGCGGGGGGGCCGCCAGATACGCAGTATTTT.

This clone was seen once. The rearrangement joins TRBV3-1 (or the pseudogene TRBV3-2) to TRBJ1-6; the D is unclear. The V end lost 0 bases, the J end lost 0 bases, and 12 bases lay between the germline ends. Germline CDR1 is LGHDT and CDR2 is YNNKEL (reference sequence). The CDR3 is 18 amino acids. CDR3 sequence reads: CASSQEAGLGSYNSPLHF. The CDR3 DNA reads TGTGCCAGCAGCCAAGAAGCAGGTCTGGGCTCCTATAATTCACCCCTCCACTTT.

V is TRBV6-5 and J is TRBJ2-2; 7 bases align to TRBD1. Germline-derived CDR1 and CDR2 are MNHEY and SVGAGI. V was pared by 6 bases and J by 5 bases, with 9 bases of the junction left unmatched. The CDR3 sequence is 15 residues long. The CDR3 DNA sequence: TGTGCCAGCAGGGTCCGGGACAGCCGGACCGGGGAGCTGTTTTTT. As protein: CASRVRDSRTGELFF.

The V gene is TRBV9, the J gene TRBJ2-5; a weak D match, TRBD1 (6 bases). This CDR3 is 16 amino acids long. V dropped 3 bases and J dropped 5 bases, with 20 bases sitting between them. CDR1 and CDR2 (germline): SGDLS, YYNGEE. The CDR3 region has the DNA TGTGCCAGCAGCGACGACGGACAGAACCCTAGGGAGACCCAGTACTTC. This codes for CASSDDGQNPRETQYF.

The CDR3 sequence is CASSSGLQETQYF. CDR3 sequence (DNA): TGTGCCAGCAGCTCAGGGCTACAAGAGACCCAGTACTTC. The chain recombines TRBV3-1 (or the pseudogene TRBV3-2) with TRBJ2-5; the D gene is possibly TRBD1 (5 bases). Deletions cut 5 bases from V and 2 bases from J, with 9 bases between. The CDR3 is made up of 13 amino acids. Germline V gives CDR1 LGHDT, CDR2 YNNKEL (reference sequence).

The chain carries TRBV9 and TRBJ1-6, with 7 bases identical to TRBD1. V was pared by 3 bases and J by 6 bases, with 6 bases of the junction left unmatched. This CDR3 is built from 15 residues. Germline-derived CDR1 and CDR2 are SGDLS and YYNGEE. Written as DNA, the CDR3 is TGTGCCAGCAGCGCCACAGGGGCAGGTAATTCACCCCTCCACTTT. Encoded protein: CASSATGAGNSPLHF.

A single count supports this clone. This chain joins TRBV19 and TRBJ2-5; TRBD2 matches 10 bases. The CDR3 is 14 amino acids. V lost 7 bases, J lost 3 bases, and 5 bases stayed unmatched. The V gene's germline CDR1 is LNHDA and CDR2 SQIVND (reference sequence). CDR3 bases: TGTGCCAGTAAAACTAGCGGGATAGAAGAGACCCAGTACTTC. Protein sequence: CASKTSGIEETQYF.

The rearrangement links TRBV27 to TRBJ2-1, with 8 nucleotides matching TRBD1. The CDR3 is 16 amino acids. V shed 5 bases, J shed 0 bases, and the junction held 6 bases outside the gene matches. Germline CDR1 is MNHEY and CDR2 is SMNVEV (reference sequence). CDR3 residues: CASSGQGASSYNEQFF. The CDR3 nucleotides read TGTGCCAGCAGTGGTCAGGGGGCGAGCTCCTACAATGAGCAGTTCTTC.

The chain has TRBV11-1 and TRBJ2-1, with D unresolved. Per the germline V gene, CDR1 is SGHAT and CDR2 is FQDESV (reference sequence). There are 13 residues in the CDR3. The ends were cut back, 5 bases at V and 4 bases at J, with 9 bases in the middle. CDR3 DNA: TGTGCCAGCAGCGTCCTAGAGTACAATGAGCAGTTCTTC. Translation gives CASSVLEYNEQFF.